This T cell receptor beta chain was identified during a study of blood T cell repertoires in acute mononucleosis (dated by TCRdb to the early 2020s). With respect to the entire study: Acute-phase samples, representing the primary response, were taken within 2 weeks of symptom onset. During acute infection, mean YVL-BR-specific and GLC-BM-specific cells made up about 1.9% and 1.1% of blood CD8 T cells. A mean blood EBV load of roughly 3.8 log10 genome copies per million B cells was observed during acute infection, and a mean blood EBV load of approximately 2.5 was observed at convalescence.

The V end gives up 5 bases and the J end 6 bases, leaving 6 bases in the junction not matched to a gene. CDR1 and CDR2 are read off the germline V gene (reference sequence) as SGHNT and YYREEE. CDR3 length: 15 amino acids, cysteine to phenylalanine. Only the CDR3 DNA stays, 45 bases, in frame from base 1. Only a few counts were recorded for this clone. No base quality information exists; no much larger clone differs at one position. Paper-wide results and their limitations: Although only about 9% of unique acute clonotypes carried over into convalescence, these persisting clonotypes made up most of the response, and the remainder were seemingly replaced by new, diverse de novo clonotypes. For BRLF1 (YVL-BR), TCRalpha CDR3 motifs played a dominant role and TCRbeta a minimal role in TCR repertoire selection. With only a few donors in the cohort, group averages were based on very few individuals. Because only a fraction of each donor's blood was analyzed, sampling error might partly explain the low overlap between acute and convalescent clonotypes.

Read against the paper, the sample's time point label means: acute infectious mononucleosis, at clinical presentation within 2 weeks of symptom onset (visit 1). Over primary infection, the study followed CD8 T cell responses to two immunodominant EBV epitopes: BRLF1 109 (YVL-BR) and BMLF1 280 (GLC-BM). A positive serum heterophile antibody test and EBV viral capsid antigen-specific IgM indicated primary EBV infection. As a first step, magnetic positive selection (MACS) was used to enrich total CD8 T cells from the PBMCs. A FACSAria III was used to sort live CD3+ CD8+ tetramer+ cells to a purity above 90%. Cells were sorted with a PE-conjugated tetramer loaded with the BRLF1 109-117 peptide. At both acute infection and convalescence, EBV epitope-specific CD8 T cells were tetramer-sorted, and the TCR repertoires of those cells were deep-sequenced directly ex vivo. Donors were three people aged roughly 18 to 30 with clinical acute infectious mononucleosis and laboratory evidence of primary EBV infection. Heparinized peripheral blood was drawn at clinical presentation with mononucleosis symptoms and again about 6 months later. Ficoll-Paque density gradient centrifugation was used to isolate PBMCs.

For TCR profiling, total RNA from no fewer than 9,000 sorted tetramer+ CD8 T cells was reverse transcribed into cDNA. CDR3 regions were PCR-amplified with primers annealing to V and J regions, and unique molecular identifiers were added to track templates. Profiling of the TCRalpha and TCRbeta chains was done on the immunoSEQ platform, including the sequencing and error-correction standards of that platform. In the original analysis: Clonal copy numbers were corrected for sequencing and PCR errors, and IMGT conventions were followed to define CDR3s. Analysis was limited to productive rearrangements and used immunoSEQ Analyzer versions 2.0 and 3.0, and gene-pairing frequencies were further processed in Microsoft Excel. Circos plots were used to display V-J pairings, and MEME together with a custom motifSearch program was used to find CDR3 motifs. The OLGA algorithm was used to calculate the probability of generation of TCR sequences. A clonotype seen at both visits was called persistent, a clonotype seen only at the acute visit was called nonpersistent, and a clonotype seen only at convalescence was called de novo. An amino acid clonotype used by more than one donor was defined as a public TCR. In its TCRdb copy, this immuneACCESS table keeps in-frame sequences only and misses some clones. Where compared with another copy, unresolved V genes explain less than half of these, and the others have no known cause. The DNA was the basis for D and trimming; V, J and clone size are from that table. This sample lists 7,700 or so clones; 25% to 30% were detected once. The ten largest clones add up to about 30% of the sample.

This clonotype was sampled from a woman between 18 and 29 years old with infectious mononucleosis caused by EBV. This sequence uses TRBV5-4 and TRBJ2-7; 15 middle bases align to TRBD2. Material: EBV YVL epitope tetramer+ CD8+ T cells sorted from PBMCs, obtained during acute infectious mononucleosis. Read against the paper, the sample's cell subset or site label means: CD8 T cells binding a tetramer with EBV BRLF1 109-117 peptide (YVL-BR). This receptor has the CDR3 CASRRTSGRASEQYF. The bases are TGTGCCAGCAGGCGGACTAGCGGGAGGGCTTCCGAGCAGTACTTC. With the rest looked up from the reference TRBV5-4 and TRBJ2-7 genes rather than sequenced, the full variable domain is ETGVTQSPTHLIKTRGQQVTLRCSSQSGHNTVSWYQQALGQGPQFIFQYYREEENGRGNFPPRFSGLQFPNYSSELNVNALELDDSALYLCASRRTSGRASEQYFGPGTRLTVT.